The following is a TCR beta chain sequence with its context. This table comes from immunoSEQ multiplex PCR, and its TCRdb copy is limited to in-frame clones, with some not included. Of around 250,000 clones listed, approximately 90% are singletons. The data originate from a study of blood T cell repertoires in COVID-19. Looking at the study overall: Sites in the United States, Italy and Spain provided acute and convalescent COVID-19 samples.

The CDR3 sequence is 17 residues long. V trimming: 6 bases; J trimming: 2 bases; junction bases outside the gene matches: 10. CDR1 is SQVTM and CDR2 is ANQGSEA in the germline V gene. This TCR was sampled from a woman aged 25 to 39 who had recovered from COVID-19. The V call is TRBV29-1, the J call TRBJ2-3, with 14 bases that match TRBD2. Sequencing used PBMCs or T cells enriched from blood (not recorded which). CDR3 loop: CSVGGLAGERATDTQYF. The DNA for the CDR3 is TGCAGCGTCGGGGGACTAGCGGGAGAGAGGGCCACAGATACGCAGTATTTT.